This T cell receptor (beta chain) came from a study of regulatory T cells in long-lasting Graves disease. This clonotype was found a few times. This sample's time point: newly diagnosed GD, antithyroid drugs for less than 3 months. There was RNA extracted from PBMCs, and the TCR library was made from it. Construction of the TCR beta libraries employed iRepertoire HTBI primers in conjunction with Arm-PCR of CDR3 regions. TCRdb re-derived calls from the multiplex PCR reads in MiXCR, one entry per CDR3 protein. The sample comprises some 560,000 distinct CDR3 sequences, more than 15% of which are singletons, and around 25% rests with the top ten. Germline CDR1 ENHRY, CDR2 SYGVKD. This CDR3 comprises 17 residues. V dropped 0 bases and J dropped 0; count of bases not matched to a gene: 3. This sample also belongs to another study, concerning T cells in Graves' hyperthyroidism and ophthalmopathy. Per that paper: Within blood appeared most thyroid clonotypes that had expanded above 0.001.

The clonotype comes from a woman aged 35-65 years with Graves disease. Sequenced here: peripheral blood mononuclear cells (PBMCs), sampled at new diagnosis, from a patient treated with antithyroid drugs. V is TRBV10-3 and J is TRBJ1-5; TRBD1 agrees at 9 bases. The CDR3 reads CAISESDRGDSNQPQHF. The CDR3 region has the DNA TGTGCCATCAGTGAGTCTGACAGGGGGGATAGCAATCAGCCCCAGCATTTT.